A single sample gave rise to the 8 T cell receptor beta chains below, sequenced in a study of T-cell reconstitution after alpha-beta-depleted transplantation in children (dated by TCRdb to the mid-2010s). The library was built by means of PCR. Sequenced on an Illumina HiSeq 2500. TCR libraries were prepared with molecular barcoding, using unique molecular identifiers to normalize TCRbeta repertoire quantification. In TCRdb, the public reads were trimmed at Q25 with fastp and aligned with MiXCR, with productive beta chains retained. Duplicate CDR3 protein sequences are folded into a single record with the most common DNA and genes. The sample records approximately 100,000 distinct CDR3 sequences, 10% to 15% of which are singletons. The ten largest clonotypes hold around 13% of the sample. The sample was PBMCs from the stem cell graft donor, taken from the stem cell graft. The receptors were gathered from a human donor who donated a stem cell graft to a child with inherited bone marrow failure.

This clonotype was counted many times. The genes are TRBV5-1 and TRBJ1-1, with unresolved D. CDR1 is SGHRS, CDR2 YFSETQ, per germline. The CDR3 has 15 residues. Trimming shortened V by 5 bases and J by 1 base, and 15 bases separated the two germline ends. Written as DNA, the CDR3 is TGCGCCAGCAGGGTTGGGCGGAAACCGAACACTGAAGCTTTCTTT. Protein: CASRVGRKPNTEAFF.

J is TRBJ2-5 and V is TRBV6-4; D not resolved. Looked up from germline, CDR1 is MRHNA and CDR2 is SNTAGT. This CDR3 is built from 12 residues. V was pared by 7 bases and J by 5 bases, with 11 bases between. CDR3: CASKEPAETQYF. DNA of the CDR3: TGTGCCAGCAAGGAGCCAGCGGAGACCCAGTACTTC.

This clonotype appeared many times. V is TRBV20-1 and J is TRBJ2-3; D is uncertain. Trimming took 1 base from V and 0 from J, leaving 8 bases between them. This CDR3 has 14 residues. CDR1 and CDR2 from the germline V gene are DFQATT and SNEGSKA (reference sequence). CDR3 in amino acids: CSARVATSTDTQYF. The CDR3 DNA reads as TGCAGTGCTAGAGTGGCGACTAGCACAGATACGCAGTATTTT.

This clonotype appeared many times. CDR3: CAISRLEPSTDTQYF. The CDR3 nucleotides read TGTGCCATCAGCCGACTAGAACCTAGCACAGATACGCAGTATTTT. The chain joins TRBV10-3 to TRBJ2-3; the D gene is possibly TRBD2 (6 bases). The germline V and J ends were trimmed by 6 bases and 0 bases, with 13 bases remaining between them. Germline V gene data show CDR1 as ENHRY and CDR2 as SYGVKD. The CDR3 has 15 amino acids.

This clonotype was observed many times. This chain joins TRBV5-1 and TRBJ2-3, with 10 bases lining up with TRBD2. Germline-derived CDR1 and CDR2 are SGHRS and YFSETQ. The CDR3 loop spans 15 amino acids. Trimming took 4 bases from V and 0 from J; bases not matched to a gene: 2. The CDR3 coding sequence is TGCGCCAGCAGCCTTAGCGGGAGGAGCACAGATACGCAGTATTTT. Its protein product is CASSLSGRSTDTQYF.

The rearrangement links TRBV7-3 to TRBJ2-1; the match to TRBD2 covers 10 bases. From germline, CDR1 is SGHTA and CDR2 FQGTGA. The CDR3 consists of 14 residues. Trimming took 4 bases from V and 10 from J; bases not matched to a gene: 7. The CDR3 bases are TGTGCCAGCAGCTACGTAGCGGGAGGCGGGGAGCAGTTCTTC. Protein: CASSYVAGGGEQFF.

This clonotype was seen many times. The gene calls are TRBV5-1 and TRBJ1-2, with unresolved D. Trimming took off 0 bases at V and 6 bases at J, with 3 bases between the two ends. CDR3 length: 11 residues. Per germline, CDR1 SGHRS and CDR2 YFSETQ. The CDR3 region has the DNA TGCGCCAGCAGCTTGGCCGATGGCTACACCTTC. Translating it yields CASSLADGYTF.

The rearrangement joins TRBV5-1 to TRBJ2-3; D not resolved. The CDR3 spans 14 residues. V shed 0 bases and J shed 4 bases, with 9 bases lying between them. Germline CDR1 SGHRS, CDR2 YFSETQ. CDR3 nucleotides: TGCGCCAGCAGCTTGGCCCTCCGTGCAGATACGCAGTATTTT. It yields the protein CASSLALRADTQYF.